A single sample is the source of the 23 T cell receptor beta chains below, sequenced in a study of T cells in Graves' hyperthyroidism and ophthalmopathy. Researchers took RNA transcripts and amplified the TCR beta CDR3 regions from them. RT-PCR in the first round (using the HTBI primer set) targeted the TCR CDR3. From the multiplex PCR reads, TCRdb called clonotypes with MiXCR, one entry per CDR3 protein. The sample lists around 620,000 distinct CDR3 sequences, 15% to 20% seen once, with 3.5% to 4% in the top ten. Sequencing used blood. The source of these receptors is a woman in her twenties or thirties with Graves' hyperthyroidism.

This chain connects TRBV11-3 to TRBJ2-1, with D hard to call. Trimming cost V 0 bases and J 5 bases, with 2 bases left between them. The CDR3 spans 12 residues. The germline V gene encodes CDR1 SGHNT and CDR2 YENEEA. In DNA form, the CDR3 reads TGTGCCAGCAGCTTAGATCACAATGAGCAGTTCTTC. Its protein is CASSLDHNEQFF.

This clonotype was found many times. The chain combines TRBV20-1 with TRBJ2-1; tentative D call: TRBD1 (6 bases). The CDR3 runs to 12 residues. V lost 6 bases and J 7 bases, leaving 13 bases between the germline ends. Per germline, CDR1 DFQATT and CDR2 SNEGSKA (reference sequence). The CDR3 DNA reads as TGCAGTGCCCCCAGGACAGTAAATGAGCAGTTCTTC. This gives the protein CSAPRTVNEQFF.

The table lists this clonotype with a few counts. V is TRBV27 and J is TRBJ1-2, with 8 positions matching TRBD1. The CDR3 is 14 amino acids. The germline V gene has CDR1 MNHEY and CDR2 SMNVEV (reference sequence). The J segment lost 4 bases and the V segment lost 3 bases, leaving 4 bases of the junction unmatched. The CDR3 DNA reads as TGTGCCAGCAGTTTCGCGGGACAGGTCTATGGCTACACCTTC. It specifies CASSFAGQVYGYTF.

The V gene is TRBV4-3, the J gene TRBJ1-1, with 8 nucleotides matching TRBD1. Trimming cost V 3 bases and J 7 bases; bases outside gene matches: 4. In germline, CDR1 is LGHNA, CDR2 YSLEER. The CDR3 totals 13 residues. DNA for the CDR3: TGCGCCAGCAGCCACTCTGGGACAGGTGAAGCTTTCTTT. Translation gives CASSHSGTGEAFF.

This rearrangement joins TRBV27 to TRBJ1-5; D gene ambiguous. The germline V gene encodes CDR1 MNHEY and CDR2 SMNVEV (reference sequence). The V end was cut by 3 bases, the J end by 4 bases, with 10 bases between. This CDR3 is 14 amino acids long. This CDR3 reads CASSFLYPNQPQHF. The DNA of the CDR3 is TGTGCCAGCAGTTTCCTGTATCCAAATCAGCCCCAGCATTTT.

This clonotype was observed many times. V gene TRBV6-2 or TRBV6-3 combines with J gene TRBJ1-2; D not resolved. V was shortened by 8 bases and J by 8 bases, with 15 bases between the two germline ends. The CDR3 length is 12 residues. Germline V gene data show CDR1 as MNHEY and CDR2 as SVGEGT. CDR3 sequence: CASSDLTQGYTF. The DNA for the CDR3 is TGTGCCAGCTCCGATCTAACCCAGGGCTACACCTTC.

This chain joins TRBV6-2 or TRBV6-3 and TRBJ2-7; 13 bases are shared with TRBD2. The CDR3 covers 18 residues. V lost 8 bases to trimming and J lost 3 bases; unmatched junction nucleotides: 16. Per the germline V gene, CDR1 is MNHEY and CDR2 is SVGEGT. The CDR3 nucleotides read TGTGCCAGCTCACCATCAATTGCCACTAGCGGGAGGGGCTACGAGCAGTACTTC. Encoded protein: CASSPSIATSGRGYEQYF.

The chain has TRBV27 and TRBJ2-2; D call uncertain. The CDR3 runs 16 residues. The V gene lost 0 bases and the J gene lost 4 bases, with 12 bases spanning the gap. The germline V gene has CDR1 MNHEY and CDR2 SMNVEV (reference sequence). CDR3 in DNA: TGTGCCAGCAGTTTATCGACCGGGCATTTCACCGGGGAGCTGTTTTTT. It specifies CASSLSTGHFTGELFF.

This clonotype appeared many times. As DNA, the CDR3 is TGTGCCAGCAGTTTCTCCCGCTTTTACAATGAGCAGTTCTTC. This gives the protein CASSFSRFYNEQFF. V usage is TRBV27 and J usage is TRBJ2-1; D gene uncertain. Per germline, CDR1 MNHEY and CDR2 SMNVEV (reference sequence). The CDR3 loop spans 14 amino acids. V dropped 3 bases and J dropped 4 bases, with 10 bases sitting between them.

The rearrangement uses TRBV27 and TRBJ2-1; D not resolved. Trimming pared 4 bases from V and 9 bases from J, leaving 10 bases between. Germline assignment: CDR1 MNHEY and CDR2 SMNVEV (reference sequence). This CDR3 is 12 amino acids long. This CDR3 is CASSSSIAEQFF. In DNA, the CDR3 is TGTGCCAGCAGTTCTTCTATTGCTGAGCAGTTCTTC.

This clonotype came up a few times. Written as DNA, the CDR3 is TGCGCCAGCAGTAAGCCTAGAGAAGCATCCTACAATGAGCAGTTCTTC. It codes for CASSKPREASYNEQFF. The V call is TRBV10-1, the J call TRBJ2-1; D uncertain. The CDR3 is made up of 16 amino acids. V was clipped by 5 bases and J by 1 base, with 15 bases between them. CDR1 is WNHNN, CDR2 SYGVQD, per germline (reference sequence).

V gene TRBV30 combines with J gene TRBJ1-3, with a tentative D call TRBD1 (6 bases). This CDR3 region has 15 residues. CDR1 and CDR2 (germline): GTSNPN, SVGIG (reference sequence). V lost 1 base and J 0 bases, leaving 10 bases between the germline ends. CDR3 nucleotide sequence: TGTGCCTGGAGTGGGGGGGCCAGCTCTGGAAACACCATATATTTT. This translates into CAWSGGASSGNTIYF. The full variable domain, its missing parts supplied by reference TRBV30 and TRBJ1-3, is SQTIHQWPATLVQPVGSPLSLECTVEGTSNPNLYWYRQAAGRGLQLLFYSVGIGQISSEVPQNLSASRPQDRQFILSSKKLLLSDSGFYLCAWSGGASSGNTIYFGEGSWLTVV.

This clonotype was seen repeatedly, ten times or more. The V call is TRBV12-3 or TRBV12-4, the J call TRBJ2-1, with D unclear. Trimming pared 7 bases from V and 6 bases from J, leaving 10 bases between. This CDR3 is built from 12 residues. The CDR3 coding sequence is TGTGCCAGCACCTTAGATGTCAATGAGCAGTTCTTC. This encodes CASTLDVNEQFF.

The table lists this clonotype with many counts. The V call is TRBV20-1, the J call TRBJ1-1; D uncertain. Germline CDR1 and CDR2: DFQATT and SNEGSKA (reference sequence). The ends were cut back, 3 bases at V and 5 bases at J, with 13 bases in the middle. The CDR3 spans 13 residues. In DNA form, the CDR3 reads TGCAGTGCTAGGGGATTGTTGGAGACTGAAGCTTTCTTT. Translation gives CSARGLLETEAFF.

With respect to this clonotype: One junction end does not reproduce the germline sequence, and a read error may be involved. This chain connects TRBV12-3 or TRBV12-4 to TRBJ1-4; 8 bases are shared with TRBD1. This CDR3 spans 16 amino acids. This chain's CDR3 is CGSGWPRTGQNEELFF. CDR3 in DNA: TGTGGCAGCGGATGGCCAAGGACAGGGCAAAATGAAGAACTGTTTTTT.

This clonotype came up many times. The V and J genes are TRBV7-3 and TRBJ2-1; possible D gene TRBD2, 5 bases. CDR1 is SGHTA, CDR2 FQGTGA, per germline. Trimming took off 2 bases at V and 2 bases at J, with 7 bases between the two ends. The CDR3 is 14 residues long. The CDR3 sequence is CASSLPGAYNEQFF. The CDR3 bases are TGTGCCAGCAGCTTACCCGGGGCCTACAATGAGCAGTTCTTC.

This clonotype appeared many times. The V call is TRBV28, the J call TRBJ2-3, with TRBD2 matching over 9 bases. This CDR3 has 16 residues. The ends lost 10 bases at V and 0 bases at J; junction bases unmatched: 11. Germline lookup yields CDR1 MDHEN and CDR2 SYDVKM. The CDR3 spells CANVSSSGISTDTQYF. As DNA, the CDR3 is TGTGCCAATGTCAGTTCTAGCGGGATTAGCACAGATACGCAGTATTTT.

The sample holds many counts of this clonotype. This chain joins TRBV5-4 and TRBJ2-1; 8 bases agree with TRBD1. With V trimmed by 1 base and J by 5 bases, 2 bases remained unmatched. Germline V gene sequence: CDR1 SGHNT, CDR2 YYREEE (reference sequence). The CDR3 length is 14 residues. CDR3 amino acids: CASSLNRGDNEQFF. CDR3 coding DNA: TGTGCCAGCAGCTTGAACAGGGGGGACAATGAGCAGTTCTTC. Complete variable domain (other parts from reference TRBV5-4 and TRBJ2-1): ETGVTQSPTHLIKTRGQQVTLRCSSQSGHNTVSWYQQALGQGPQFIFQYYREEENGRGNFPPRFSGLQFPNYSSELNVNALELDDSALYLCASSLNRGDNEQFFGPGTRLTVL.

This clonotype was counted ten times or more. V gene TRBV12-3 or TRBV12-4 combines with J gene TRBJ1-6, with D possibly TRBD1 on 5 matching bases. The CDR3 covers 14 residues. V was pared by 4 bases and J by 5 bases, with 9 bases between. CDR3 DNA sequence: TGTGCCAGCAGTTCCGGGACGGATAATTCACCCCTCCACTTT. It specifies CASSSGTDNSPLHF.

CDR3 nucleotides: TGTGCCAGCAGCTCGACAGGGGGAGTACAAGAGACCCAGTACTTC. This sequence encodes CASSSTGGVQETQYF. The rearrangement joins TRBV7-3 to TRBJ2-5, with 9 bases matching TRBD1. Germline V CDR1 and CDR2: SGHTA, FQGTGA. The V gene end was trimmed by 4 bases and the J gene end by 2 bases; junction bases not matched to a gene: 5. The CDR3 is 15 residues long.

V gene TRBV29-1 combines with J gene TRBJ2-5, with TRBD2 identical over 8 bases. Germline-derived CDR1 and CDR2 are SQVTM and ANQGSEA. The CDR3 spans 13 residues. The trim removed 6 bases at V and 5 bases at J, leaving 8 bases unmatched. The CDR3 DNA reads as TGCAGCGTCGTAGGGGCGGGAGGTGAGACCCAGTACTTC. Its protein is CSVVGAGGETQYF.

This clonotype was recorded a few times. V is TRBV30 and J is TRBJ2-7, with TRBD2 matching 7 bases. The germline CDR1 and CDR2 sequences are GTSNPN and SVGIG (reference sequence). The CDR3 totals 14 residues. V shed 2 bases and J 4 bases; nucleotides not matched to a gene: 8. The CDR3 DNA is TGTGCCTGGAGTAAGCCGGGACTACCTTACGAGCAGTACTTC. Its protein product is CAWSKPGLPYEQYF.

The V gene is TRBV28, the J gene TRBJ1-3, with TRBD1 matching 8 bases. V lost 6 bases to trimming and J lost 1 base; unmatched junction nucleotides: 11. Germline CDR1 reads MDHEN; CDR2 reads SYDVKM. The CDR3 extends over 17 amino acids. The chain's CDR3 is CASSLLTGAPSGNTIYF. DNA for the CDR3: TGTGCCAGCAGCCTGCTGACAGGGGCTCCTTCTGGAAACACCATATATTTT.